Here is one TCR beta chain with its context. The data are from a study of graft-versus-host responses after intestinal transplantation. Across the whole study: Recipients were given multivisceral, liver-intestinal, or isolated intestinal transplants. Tacrolimus plus steroids were given to all recipients for about 3 years, preceded by anti-thymocyte globulin induction.

The table came from immunoSEQ multiplex PCR; TCRdb's copy has only in-frame clones and leaves some out. The data hold roughly 99,000 clones, with 86% observed a single time. The TCR originated in a human patient who received an intestinal transplant, so some T cells may come from the graft donor. The sequencing here drew on PBMCs, taken 255 days after intestinal transplant.

The CDR3 loop is CASSLGRQTGELFF. The DNA for the CDR3 is TGCGCCAGCAGCTTGGGCAGACAAACCGGGGAGCTGTTTTTT. This chain uses TRBV5-1 with TRBJ2-2; D gene ambiguous. Per the germline V gene, CDR1 is SGHRS and CDR2 is YFSETQ. The CDR3 runs to 14 residues. The ends were cut back, 0 bases at V and 5 bases at J, with 8 bases in the middle.